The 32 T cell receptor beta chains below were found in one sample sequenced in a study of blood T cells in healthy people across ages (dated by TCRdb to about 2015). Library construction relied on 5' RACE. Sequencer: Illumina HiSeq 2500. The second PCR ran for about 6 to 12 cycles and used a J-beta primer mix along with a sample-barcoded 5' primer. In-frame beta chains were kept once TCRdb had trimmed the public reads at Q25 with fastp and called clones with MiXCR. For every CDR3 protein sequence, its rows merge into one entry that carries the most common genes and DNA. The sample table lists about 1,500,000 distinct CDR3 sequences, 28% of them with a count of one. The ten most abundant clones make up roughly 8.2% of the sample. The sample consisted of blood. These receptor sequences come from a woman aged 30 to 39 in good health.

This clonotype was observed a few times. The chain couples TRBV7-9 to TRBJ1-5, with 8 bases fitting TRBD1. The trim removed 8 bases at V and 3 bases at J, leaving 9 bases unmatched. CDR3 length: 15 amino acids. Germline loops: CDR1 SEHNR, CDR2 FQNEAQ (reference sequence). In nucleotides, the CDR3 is TGTGCCAGCTCGAGCCGGGACAGGCCCAATCAGCCCCAGCATTTT. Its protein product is CASSSRDRPNQPQHF.

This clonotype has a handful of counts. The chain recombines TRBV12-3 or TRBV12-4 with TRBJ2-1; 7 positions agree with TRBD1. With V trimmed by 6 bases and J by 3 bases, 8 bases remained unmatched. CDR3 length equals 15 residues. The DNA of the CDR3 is TGTGCCAGCAGCCGGGGACAGCTTAACTACAATGAGCAGTTCTTC. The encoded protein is CASSRGQLNYNEQFF.

The CDR3 sequence is CASSLGRAARTQYF. The CDR3 DNA is TGTGCCAGCAGCTTAGGCCGAGCGGCCCGGACCCAGTACTTC. The chain has TRBV11-3 and TRBJ2-5; possibly TRBD2 for D (5 bases). V was trimmed by 1 base and J by 7 bases, leaving 13 bases between them. The CDR3 has 14 amino acids. CDR1 is SGHNT and CDR2 is YENEEA in the germline V gene. The variable domain in full, completed from reference TRBV11-3 and TRBJ2-5, reads EAGVVQSPRYKIIEKKQPVAFWCNPISGHNTLYWYLQNLGQGPELLIRYENEEAVDDSQLPKDRFSAERLKGVDSTLKIQPAELGDSAVYLCASSLGRAARTQYFGPGTRLLVL.

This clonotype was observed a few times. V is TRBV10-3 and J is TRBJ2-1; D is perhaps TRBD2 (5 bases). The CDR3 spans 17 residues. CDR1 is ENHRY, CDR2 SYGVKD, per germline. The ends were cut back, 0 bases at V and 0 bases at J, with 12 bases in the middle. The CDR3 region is CAISESPSRGSYNEQFF. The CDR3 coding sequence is TGTGCCATCAGTGAGTCGCCTAGCCGAGGCTCCTACAATGAGCAGTTCTTC.

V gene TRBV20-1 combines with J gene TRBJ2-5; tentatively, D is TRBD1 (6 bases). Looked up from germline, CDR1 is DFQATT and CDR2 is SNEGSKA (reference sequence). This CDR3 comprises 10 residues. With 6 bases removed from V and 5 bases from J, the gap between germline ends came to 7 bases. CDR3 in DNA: TGCAGTGCGCAGGGGGAGACCCAGTACTTC. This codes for CSAQGETQYF.

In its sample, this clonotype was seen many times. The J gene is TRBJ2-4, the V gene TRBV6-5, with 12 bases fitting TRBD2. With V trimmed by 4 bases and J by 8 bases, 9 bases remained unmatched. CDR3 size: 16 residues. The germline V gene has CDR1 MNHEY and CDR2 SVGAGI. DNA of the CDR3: TGTGCCAGCAGTTCACTAGCGGGGGGTTCAGGGTACATTCAGTACTTC. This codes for CASSSLAGGSGYIQYF.

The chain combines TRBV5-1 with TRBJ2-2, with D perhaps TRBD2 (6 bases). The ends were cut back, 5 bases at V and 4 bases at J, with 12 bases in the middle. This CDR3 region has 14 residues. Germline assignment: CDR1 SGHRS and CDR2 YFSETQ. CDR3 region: CASRLAAGTGELFF. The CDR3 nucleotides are TGCGCCAGCAGGCTGGCAGCGGGCACCGGGGAGCTGTTTTTT. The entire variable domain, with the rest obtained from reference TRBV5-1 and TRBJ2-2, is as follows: KAGVTQTPRYLIKTRGQQVTLSCSPISGHRSVSWYQQTPGQGLQFLFEYFSETQRNKGNFPGRFSGRQFSNSRSEMNVSTLELGDSALYLCASRLAAGTGELFFGEGSRLTVL.

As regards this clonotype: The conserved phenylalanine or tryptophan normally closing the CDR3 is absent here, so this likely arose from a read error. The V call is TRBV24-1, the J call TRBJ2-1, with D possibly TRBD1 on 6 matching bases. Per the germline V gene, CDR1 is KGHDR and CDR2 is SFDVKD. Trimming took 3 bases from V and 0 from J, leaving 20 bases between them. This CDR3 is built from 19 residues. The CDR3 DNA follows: TGTGCCACCAGTGATCCCCAGAGCAGGGGACACCTCTCCTACAATGAGCAGTTCTGC. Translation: CATSDPQSRGHLSYNEQFC.

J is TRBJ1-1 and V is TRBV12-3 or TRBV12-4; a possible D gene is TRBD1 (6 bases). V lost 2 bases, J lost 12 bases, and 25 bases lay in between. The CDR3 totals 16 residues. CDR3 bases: TGTGCCAGCAGTTTAATAGGGGGTGGCAGGCCCACAGCCCCTTTCTTT. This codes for CASSLIGGGRPTAPFF.

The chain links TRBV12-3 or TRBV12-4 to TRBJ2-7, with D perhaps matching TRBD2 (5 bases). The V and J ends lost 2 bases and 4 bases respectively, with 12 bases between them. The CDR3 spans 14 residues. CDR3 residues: CASSLTSITYEQYF. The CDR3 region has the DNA TGTGCCAGCAGTTTAACTAGTATAACGTACGAGCAGTACTTC.

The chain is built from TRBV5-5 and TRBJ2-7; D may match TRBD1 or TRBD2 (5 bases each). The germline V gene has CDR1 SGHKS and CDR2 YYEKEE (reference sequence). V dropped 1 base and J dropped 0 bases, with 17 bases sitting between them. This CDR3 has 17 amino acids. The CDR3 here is CASSLSLPGRSSYEQYF. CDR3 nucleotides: TGTGCCAGCAGCTTGAGTCTTCCGGGACGTAGCTCCTACGAGCAGTACTTC.

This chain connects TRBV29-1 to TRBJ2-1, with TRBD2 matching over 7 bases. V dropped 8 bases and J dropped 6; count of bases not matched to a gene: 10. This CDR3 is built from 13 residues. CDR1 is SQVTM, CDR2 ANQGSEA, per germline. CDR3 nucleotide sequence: TGCAGCACAAGCTGGTCTAGCGGCAATGAGCAGTTCTTC. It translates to CSTSWSSGNEQFF.

The DNA of the CDR3 is TGTGCCAGCGGAACCACTCCAAACCGGGGACTAGCGGAGATCCAAGAGACCCAGTACTTC. Translated, it gives CASGTTPNRGLAEIQETQYF. The chain employs TRBV5-5 and TRBJ2-5, with 11 bases fitting TRBD2. CDR1 is SGHKS, CDR2 YYEKEE, per germline (reference sequence). V gave up 7 bases and J gave up 1 base; unmatched junction bases: 21. The length of the CDR3 is 20 residues.

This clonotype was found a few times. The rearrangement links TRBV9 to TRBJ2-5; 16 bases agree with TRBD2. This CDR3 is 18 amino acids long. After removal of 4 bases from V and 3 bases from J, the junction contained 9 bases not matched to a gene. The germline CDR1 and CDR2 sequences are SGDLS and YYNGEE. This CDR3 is CASSLTGTSGRGKETQYF. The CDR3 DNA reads TGTGCCAGCAGCTTGACCGGGACTAGCGGGAGGGGAAAAGAGACCCAGTACTTC.

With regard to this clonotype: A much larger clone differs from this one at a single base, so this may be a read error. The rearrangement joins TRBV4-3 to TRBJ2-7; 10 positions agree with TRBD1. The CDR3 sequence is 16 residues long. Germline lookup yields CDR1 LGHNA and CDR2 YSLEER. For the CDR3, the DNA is TGCGCCGGCAGCCAAGAAGGAGGACAGGGGGTTTACGAGCAGTACTTC. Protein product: CAGSQEGGQGVYEQYF.

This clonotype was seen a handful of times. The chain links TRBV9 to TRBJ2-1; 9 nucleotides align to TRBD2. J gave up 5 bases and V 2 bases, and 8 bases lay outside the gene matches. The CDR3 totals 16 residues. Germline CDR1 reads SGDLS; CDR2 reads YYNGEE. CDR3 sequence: CASSVGPTSGHNEQFF. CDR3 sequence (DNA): TGTGCCAGCAGCGTTGGTCCGACTAGCGGACACAATGAGCAGTTCTTC.

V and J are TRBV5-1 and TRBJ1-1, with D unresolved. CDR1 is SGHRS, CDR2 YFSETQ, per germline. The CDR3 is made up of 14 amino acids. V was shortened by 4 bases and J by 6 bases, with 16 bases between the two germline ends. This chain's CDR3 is CASSPREAGAEAFF. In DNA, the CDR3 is TGCGCCAGCAGCCCTAGGGAGGCCGGGGCTGAAGCTTTCTTT.

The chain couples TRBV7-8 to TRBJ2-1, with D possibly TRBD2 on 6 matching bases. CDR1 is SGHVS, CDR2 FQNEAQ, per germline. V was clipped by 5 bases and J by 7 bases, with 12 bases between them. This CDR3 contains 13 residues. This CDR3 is CASSGGLPNEQFF. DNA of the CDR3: TGTGCCAGCAGCGGGGGACTTCCTAATGAGCAGTTCTTC.

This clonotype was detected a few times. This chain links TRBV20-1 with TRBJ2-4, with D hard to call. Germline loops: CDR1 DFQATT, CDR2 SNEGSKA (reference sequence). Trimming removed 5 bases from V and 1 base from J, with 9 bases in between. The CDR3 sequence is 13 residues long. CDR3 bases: TGCAGTGCTCTGGTCAGGGCCAAAAACATTCAGTACTTC. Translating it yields CSALVRAKNIQYF.

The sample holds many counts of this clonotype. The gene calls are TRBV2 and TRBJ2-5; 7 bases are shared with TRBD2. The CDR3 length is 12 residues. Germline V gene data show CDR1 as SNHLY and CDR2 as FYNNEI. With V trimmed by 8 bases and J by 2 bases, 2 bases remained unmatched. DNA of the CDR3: TGTGCCAGCGGGGGAGGGCAAGAGACCCAGTACTTC. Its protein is CASGGGQETQYF.

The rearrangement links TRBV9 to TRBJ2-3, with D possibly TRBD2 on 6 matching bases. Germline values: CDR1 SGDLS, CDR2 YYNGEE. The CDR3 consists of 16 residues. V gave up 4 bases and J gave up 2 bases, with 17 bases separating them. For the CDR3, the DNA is TGTGCCAGCAGCTTCAGCTCCGGGGGACCCACAGATACGCAGTATTTT. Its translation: CASSFSSGGPTDTQYF. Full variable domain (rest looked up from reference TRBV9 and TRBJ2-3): DSGVTQTPKHLITATGQRVTLRCSPRSGDLSVYWYQQSLDQGLQFLIQYYNGEERAKGNILERFSAQQFPDLHSELNLSSLELGDSALYFCASSFSSGGPTDTQYFGPGTRLTVL.

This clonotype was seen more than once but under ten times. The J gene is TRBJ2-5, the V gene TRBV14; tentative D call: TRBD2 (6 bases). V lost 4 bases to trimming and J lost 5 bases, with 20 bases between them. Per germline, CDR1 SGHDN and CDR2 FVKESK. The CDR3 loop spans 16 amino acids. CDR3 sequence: CASSPRASASQETQYF. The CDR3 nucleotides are TGTGCCAGCAGCCCCCGGGCTAGCGCTTCCCAGGAGACCCAGTACTTC.

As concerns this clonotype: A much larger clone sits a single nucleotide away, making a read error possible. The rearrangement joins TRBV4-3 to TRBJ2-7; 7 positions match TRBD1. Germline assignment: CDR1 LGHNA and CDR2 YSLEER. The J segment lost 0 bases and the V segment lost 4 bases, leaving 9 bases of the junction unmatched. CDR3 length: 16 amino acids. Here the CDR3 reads CASSLEGAPGSYEQYF. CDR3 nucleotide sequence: TGCGCCAGCAGCCTAGAGGGGGCGCCAGGCTCCTACGAGCAGTACTTC.

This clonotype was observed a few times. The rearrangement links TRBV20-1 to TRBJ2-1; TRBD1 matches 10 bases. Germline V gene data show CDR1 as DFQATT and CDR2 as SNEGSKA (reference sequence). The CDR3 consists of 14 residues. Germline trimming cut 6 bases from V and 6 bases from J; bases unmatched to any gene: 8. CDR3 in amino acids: CSAQTGGVINEQFF. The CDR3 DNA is TGCAGTGCCCAGACAGGGGGCGTCATCAATGAGCAGTTCTTC.

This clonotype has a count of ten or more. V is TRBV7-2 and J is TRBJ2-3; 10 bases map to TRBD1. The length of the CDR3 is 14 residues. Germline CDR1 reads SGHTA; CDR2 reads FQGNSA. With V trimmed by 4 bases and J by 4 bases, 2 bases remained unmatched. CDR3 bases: TGTGCCAGCAGCTCGGACAGGGGGGCAGATACGCAGTATTTT. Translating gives CASSSDRGADTQYF.

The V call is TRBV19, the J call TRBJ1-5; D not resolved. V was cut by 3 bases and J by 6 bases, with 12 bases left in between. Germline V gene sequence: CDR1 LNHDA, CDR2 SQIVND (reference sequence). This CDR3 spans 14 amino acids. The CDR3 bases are TGTGCCAGTAGTATGGCGGGGTTGGCTCAGCCCCAGCATTTT. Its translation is CASSMAGLAQPQHF.

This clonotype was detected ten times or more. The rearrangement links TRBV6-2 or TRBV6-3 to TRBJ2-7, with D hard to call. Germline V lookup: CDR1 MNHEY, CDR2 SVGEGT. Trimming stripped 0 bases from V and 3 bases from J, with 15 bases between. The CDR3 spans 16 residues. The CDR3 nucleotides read TGTGCCAGCAGTTACTCGCGCCTAGTGGGATTCTACGAGCAGTACTTC. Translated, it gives CASSYSRLVGFYEQYF.

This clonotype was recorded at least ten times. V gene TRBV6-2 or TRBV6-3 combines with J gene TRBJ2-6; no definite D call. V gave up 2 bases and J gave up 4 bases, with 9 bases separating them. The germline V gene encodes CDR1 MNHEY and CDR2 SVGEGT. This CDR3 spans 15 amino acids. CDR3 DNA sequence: TGTGCCAGCAGTTACGGGCAGGAAGGGGCCAACGTCCTGACTTTC. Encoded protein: CASSYGQEGANVLTF.

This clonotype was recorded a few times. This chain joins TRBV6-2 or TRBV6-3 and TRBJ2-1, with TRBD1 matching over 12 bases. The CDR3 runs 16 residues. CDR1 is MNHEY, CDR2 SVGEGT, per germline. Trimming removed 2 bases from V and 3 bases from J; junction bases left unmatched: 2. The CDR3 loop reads CASSYGTGGNYNEQFF. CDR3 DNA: TGTGCCAGCAGTTACGGGACAGGGGGCAACTACAATGAGCAGTTCTTC.

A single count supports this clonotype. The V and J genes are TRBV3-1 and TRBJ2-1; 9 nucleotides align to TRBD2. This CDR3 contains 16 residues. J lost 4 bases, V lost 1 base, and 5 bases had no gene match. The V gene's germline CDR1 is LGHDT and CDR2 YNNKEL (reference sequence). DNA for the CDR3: TGTGCCAGCAGCCAAGGACTAGCGGTGCGATACAATGAGCAGTTCTTC. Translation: CASSQGLAVRYNEQFF.

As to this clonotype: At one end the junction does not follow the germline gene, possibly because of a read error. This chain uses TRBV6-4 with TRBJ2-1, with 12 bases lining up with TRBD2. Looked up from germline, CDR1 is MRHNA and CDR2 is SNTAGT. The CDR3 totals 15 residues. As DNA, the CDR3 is TGTGCCGGCAGTCTACTAGCGGGAGGAATCAATGAGCAGTTCTTC. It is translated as CAGSLLAGGINEQFF.

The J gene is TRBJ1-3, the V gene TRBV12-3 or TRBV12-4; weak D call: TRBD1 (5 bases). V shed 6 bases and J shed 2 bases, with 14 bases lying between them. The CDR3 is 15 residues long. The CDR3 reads CASSPGLWTGNTIYF. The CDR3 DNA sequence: TGTGCCAGCAGCCCGGGACTATGGACTGGAAACACCATATATTTT.